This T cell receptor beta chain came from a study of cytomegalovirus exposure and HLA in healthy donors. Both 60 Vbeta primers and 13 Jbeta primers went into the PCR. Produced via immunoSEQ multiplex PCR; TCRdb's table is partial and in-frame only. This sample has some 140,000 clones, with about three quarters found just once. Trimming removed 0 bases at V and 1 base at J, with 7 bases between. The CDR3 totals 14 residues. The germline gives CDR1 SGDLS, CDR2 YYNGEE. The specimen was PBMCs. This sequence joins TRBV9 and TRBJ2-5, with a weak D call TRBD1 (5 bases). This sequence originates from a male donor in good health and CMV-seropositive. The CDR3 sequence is CASSVEGAQETQYF. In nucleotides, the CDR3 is TGTGCCAGCAGCGTAGAAGGGGCCCAAGAGACCCAGTACTTC.